What follows describes a single TCR beta chain. Its antigen is unknown. 13 Jbeta primers and 60 Vbeta primers were used for the PCR. Original data processing: In a later analysis, of around 83 million unique beta chains, around 11 million appeared in at least two donors. TCRdb's copy holds only in-frame clones and misses some; the assay was immunoSEQ multiplex PCR. V and J calls and clone size are those listed in that table; D and trimming were worked out from the DNA. This table holds some 100,000 clones, approximately 81% found once. There were likely unrecorded immune exposures, though donors were nominally healthy when sampled. These data are taken from a study of cytomegalovirus exposure and HLA in healthy donors. Study results and limitations: Highly shared sequence variants in one cluster were likely a sequencing artifact. An analysis done earlier found most TCR beta V segments productive about 87% or about 30% of the time.

Germline V gene sequence: CDR1 ENHRY, CDR2 SYGVKD. V dropped 5 bases and J dropped 1 base, with 5 bases sitting between them. The CDR3 sequence is 12 residues long. The sequence was collected from a male donor in good health and CMV-seropositive. The chain carries TRBV10-3 and TRBJ1-2, with D perhaps TRBD1 (5 bases). The sample was PBMCs. The CDR3 nucleotides read TGTGCCATCAGTCAGGGTAACTATGGCTACACCTTC. This encodes CAISQGNYGYTF.